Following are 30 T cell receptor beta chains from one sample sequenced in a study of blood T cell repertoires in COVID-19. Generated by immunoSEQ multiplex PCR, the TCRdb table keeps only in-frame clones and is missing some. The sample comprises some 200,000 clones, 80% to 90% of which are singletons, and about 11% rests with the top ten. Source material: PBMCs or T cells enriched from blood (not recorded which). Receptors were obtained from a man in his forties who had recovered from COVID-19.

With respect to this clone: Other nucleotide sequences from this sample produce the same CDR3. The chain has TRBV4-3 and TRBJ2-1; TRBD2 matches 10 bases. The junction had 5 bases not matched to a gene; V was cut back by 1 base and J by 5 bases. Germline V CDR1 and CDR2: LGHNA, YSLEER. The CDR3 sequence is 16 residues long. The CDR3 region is CASSQGSGLANNEQFF. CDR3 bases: TGCGCCAGCAGCCAAGGGTCGGGACTAGCGAACAATGAGCAGTTCTTC.

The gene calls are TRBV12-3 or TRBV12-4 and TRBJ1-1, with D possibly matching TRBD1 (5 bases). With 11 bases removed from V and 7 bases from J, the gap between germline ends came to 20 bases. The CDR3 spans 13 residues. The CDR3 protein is CARHGAGLDEAFF. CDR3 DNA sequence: TGTGCCCGACATGGGGCAGGGCTGGATGAAGCTTTCTTT.

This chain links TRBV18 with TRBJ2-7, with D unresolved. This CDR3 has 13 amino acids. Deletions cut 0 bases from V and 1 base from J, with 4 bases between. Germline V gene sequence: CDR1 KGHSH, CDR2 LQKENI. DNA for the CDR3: TGTGCCAGCTCACCACCGACTTCCTACGAGCAGTACGTC. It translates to CASSPPTSYEQYV.

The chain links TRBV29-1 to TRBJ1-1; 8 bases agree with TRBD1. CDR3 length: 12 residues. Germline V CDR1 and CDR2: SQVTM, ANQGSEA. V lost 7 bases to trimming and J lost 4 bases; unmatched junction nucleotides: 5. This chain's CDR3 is CSGYRGGTEAFF. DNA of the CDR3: TGCAGCGGATACAGGGGGGGCACTGAAGCTTTCTTT.

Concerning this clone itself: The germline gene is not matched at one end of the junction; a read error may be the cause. CDR3 amino acids: CASSQGGRRADTQYF. The CDR3 DNA reads TGCGCCAGCAGTCAAGGGGGGAGGAGGGCAGATACGCAGTATTTT. The J gene is TRBJ2-3, the V gene TRBV4-3; TRBD1 or TRBD2 may be the D gene (6 bases each). This CDR3 contains 15 residues. Per germline, CDR1 LGHNA and CDR2 YSLEER.

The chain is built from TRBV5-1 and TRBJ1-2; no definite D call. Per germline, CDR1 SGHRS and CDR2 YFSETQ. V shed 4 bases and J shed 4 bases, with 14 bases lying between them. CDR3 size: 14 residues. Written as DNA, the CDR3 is TGCGCCAGCAGCGCCGCGGGGAAGGGCTATGGCTACACCTTC. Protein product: CASSAAGKGYGYTF.

The CDR3 bases are TGTGCCAGCAGTGAGCTGGGGACAGCAAACACTGAAGCTTTCTTT. Its translation: CASSELGTANTEAFF. The chain has TRBV6-6 and TRBJ1-1; 7 bases map to TRBD1. The ends lost 5 bases at V and 2 bases at J; junction bases unmatched: 8. This CDR3 has 15 amino acids. Germline loops: CDR1 MNHNY, CDR2 SVGAGI (reference sequence).

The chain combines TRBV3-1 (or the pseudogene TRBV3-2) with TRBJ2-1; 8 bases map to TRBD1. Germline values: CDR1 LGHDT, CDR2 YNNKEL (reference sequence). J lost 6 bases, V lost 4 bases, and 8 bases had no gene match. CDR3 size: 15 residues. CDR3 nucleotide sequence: TGTGCCAGCAGCCGATCCGGGACAGGCATCAATGAGCAGTTCTTC. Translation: CASSRSGTGINEQFF.

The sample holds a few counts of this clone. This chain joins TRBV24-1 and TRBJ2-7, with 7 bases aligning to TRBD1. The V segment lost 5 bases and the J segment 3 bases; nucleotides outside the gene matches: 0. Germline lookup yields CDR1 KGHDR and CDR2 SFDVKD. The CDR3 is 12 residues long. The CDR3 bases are TGTGCCACCAGTGCAGGGGGCTACGAGCAGTACTTC. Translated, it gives CATSAGGYEQYF.

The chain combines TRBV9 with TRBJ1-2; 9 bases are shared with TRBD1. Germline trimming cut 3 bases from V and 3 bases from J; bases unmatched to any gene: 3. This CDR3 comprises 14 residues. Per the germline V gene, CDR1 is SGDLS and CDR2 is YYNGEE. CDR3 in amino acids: CASSEDRGDYGYTF. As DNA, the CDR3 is TGTGCCAGCAGCGAGGACAGGGGAGACTATGGCTACACCTTC.

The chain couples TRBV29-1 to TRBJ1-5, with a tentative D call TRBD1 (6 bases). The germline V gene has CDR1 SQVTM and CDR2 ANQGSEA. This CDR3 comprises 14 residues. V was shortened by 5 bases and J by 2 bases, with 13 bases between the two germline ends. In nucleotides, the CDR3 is TGCAGCGTTAAAGGAGGGGGTGGCAATCAGCCCCAGCATTTT. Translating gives CSVKGGGGNQPQHF.

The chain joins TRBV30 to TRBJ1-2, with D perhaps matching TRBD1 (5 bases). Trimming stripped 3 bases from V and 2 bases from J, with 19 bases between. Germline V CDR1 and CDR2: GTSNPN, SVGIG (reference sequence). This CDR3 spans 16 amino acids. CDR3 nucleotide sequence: TGTGCCTGGAGCCCACCAGTGGGGCAGTTAAACTATGGCTACACCTTC. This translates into CAWSPPVGQLNYGYTF.

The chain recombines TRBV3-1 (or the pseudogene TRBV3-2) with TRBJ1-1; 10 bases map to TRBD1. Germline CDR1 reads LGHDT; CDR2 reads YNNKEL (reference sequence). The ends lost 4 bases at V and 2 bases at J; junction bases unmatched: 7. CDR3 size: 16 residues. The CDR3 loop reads CASSPRDRGSNTEAFF. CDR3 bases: TGTGCCAGCAGCCCTAGGGACAGGGGCTCCAACACTGAAGCTTTCTTT.

CDR3 bases: TGCGCCAGCAGCTTGTTTCTGCCTCGGGGTTCACCCCTCCACTTT. Its translation is CASSLFLPRGSPLHF. The rearrangement uses TRBV5-1 and TRBJ1-6; D unclear. From germline, CDR1 is SGHRS and CDR2 YFSETQ. There are 15 residues in the CDR3. With 1 base removed from V and 9 bases from J, the gap between germline ends came to 14 bases.

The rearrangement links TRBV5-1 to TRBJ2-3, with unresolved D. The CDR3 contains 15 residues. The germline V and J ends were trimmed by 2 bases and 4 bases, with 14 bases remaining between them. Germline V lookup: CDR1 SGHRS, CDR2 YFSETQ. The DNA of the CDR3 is TGCGCCAGCAGCTTCGAGGCCTCAAAAGCAGATACGCAGTATTTT. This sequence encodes CASSFEASKADTQYF. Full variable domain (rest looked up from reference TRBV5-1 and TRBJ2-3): KAGVTQTPRYLIKTRGQQVTLSCSPISGHRSVSWYQQTPGQGLQFLFEYFSETQRNKGNFPGRFSGRQFSNSRSEMNVSTLELGDSALYLCASSFEASKADTQYFGPGTRLTVL.

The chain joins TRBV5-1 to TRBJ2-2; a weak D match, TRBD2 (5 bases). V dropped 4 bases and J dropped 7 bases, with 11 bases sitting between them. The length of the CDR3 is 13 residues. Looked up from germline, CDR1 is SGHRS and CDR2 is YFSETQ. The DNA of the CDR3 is TGCGCCAGCAGCCGATCAGAGGGCGGGGAGCTGTTTTTT. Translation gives CASSRSEGGELFF.

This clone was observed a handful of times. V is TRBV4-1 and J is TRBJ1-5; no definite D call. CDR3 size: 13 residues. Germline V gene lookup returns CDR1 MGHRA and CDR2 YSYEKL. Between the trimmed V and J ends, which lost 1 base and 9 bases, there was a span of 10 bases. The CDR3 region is CASSQALLRPQHF. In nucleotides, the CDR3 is TGCGCCAGCAGCCAAGCCCTCCTGCGGCCCCAGCATTTT.

The CDR3 coding sequence is TGTGCCAGCAGCATCGCCGGGAATCAGCCCCAGCATTTT. Its protein product is CASSIAGNQPQHF. The rearrangement links TRBV7-8 to TRBJ1-5; D remains ambiguous. The length of the CDR3 is 13 residues. Germline V gives CDR1 SGHVS, CDR2 FQNEAQ. V lost 5 bases, J lost 4 bases, and 9 bases lay in between. Using reference TRBV7-8 and TRBJ1-5 for the parts outside the CDR3, the full variable domain is GAGVSQSPRYKVAKRGQDVALRCDPISGHVSLFWYQQALGQGPEFLTYFQNEAQLDKSGLPSDRFFAERPEGSVSTLKIQRTQQEDSAVYLCASSIAGNQPQHFGDGTRLSIL.

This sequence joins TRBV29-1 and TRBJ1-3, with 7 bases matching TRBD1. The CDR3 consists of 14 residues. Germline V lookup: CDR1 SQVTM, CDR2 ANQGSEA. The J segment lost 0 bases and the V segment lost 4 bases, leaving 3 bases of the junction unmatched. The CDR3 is CSVARDSSGNTIYF. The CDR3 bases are TGCAGCGTTGCTCGGGACAGCTCTGGAAACACCATATATTTT.

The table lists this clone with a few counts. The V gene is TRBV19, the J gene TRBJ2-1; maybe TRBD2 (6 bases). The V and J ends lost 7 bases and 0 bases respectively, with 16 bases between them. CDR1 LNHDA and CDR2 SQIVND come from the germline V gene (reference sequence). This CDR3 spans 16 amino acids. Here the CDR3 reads CASTLSGPPSYNEQFF. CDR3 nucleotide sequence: TGTGCCAGTACCCTTAGCGGACCGCCCTCCTACAATGAGCAGTTCTTC. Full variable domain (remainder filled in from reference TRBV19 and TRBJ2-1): DGGITQSPKYLFRKEGQNVTLSCEQNLNHDAMYWYRQDPGQGLRLIYYSQIVNDFQKGDIAEGYSVSREKKESFPLTVTSAQKNPTAFYLCASTLSGPPSYNEQFFGPGTRLTVL.

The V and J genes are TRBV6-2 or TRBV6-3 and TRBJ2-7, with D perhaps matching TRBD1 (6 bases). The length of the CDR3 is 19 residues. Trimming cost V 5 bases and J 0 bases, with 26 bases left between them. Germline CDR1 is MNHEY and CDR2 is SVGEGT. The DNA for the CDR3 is TGTGCCAGCAGTCATTACCTTGGACAGCCCCGCTTGAGCTCCTACGAGCAGTACGTC. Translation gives CASSHYLGQPRLSSYEQYV.

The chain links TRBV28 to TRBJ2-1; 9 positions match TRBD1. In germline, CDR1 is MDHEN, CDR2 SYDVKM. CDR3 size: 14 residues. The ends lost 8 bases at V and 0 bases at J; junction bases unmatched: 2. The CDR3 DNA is TGTGCCAGCCTGGACAGGGGCTCCTACAATGAGCAGTTCTTC. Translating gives CASLDRGSYNEQFF.

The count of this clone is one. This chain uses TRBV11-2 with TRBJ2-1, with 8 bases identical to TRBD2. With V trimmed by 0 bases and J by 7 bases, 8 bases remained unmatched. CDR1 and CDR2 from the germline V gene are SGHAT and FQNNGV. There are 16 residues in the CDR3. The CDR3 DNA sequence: TGTGCCAGCAGCTTAGATCGACTAGCGTCTGGGAATGAGCAGTTCTTC. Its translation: CASSLDRLASGNEQFF.

The CDR3 DNA follows: TGCGCCAGCAGCTCCCTAGCGTGGGCAAATGAGCAGTTCTTC. This translates into CASSSLAWANEQFF. The rearrangement links TRBV5-1 to TRBJ2-1; a possible D gene is TRBD2 (6 bases). Trimming left V 3 bases short and J 7 bases short, with 14 bases between. This CDR3 has 14 amino acids. Per the germline V gene, CDR1 is SGHRS and CDR2 is YFSETQ.

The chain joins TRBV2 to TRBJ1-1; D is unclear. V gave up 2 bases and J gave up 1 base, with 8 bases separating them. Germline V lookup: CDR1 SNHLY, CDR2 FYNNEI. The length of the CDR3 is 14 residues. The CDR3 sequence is CASSELQTNTEAFF. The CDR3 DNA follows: TGTGCCAGCAGTGAATTACAGACGAACACTGAAGCTTTCTTT.

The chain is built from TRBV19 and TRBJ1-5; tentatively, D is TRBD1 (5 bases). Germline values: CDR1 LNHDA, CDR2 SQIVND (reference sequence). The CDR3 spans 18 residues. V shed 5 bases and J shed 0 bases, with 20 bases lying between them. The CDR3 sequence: CASSFSPTDLTSNQPQHF. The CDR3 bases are TGTGCCAGTAGTTTTTCGCCGACAGACCTTACTAGCAATCAGCCCCAGCATTTT.

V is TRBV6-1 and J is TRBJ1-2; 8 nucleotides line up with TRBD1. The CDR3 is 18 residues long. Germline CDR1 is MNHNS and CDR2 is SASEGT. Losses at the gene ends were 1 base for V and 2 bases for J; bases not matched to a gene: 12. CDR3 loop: CASSEVGQGRVANYGYTF. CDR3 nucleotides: TGTGCCAGCAGTGAAGTTGGACAGGGAAGGGTTGCAAACTATGGCTACACCTTC.

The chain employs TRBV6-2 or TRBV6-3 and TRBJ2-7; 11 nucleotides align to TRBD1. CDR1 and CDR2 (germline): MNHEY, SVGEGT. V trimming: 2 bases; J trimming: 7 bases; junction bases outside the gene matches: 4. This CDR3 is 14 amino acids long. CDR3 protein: CASSYPGQGGEQYF. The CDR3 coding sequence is TGTGCCAGCAGTTACCCGGGACAGGGGGGAGAGCAGTACTTC.

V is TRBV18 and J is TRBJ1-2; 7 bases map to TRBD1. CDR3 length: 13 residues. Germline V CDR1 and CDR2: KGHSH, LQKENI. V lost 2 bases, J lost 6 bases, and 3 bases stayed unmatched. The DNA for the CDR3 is TGTGCCAGCTCACCAACGACAGGGCATGGCTACACCTTC. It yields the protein CASSPTTGHGYTF.

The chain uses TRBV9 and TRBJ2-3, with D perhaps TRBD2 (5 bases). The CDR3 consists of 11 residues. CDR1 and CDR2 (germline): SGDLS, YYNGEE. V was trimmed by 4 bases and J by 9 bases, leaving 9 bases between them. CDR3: CASSNGVTQYF. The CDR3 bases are TGTGCCAGCAGCAACGGGGTAACGCAGTATTTT. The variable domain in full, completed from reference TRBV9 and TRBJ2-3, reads DSGVTQTPKHLITATGQRVTLRCSPRSGDLSVYWYQQSLDQGLQFLIQYYNGEERAKGNILERFSAQQFPDLHSELNLSSLELGDSALYFCASSNGVTQYFGPGTRLTVL.